A selection of T cell receptor beta chains follows, all from one sample in a study of human T cells and chemical hapten exposure. TCRdb reprocessed the RACE reads with MiXCR, giving one entry per CDR3 protein. The table lists roughly 180,000 distinct CDR3 sequences, 20% to 25% of them singletons. Source: whole blood, taken in connection with sensitization to the hapten diphenylcyclopropenone (DPC). The receptors come from a woman between 50 and 59 years old with alopecia areata. Some clones in this sample may be carry-over from other donors' samples. Both conserved end residues are part of each CDR3. The order of the fields is J gene, V gene, CDR3 protein.

j_gene: TRBJ2-7; v_gene: TRBV2; CDR3aa: CASSREAYEQYF
j_gene: TRBJ2-5; v_gene: TRBV5-4; CDR3aa: CASSAGLGNGETQYF
j_gene: TRBJ1-2; v_gene: TRBV7-2; CDR3aa: CASSLAGQAYGYTF
j_gene: TRBJ1-4; v_gene: TRBV3-1; CDR3aa: CASSHGDRAGKLFF
j_gene: TRBJ2-1; v_gene: TRBV7-7; CDR3aa: CASSLGEVGLAGVSYNEQFF
j_gene: TRBJ2-5; v_gene: TRBV4-2; CDR3aa: CASSLTPGVQETQYF
j_gene: TRBJ2-1; v_gene: TRBV3-1; CDR3aa: CASSLDRENEQFF
j_gene: TRBJ2-5; v_gene: TRBV5-1; CDR3aa: CASSLGAAQETQYF
j_gene: TRBJ1-3; v_gene: TRBV6-1; CDR3aa: CASRKEGSGNTIYF
j_gene: TRBJ1-1; v_gene: TRBV30; CDR3aa: CAWSPRGGTEAFF
j_gene: TRBJ2-5; v_gene: TRBV5-1; CDR3aa: CASKDRGQETQYF
j_gene: TRBJ2-1; v_gene: TRBV4-2; CDR3aa: CASSQEGGDAVQEFF
j_gene: TRBJ2-7; v_gene: TRBV29-1; CDR3aa: CSTTAELKTGGYYEQYF
j_gene: TRBJ2-3; v_gene: TRBV6-5; CDR3aa: CASSYLPGWTQYF
j_gene: TRBJ2-1; v_gene: TRBV13; CDR3aa: CASSSVQGNEQFF
j_gene: TRBJ2-7; v_gene: TRBV15; CDR3aa: CATSGAWGRGYEQYF
j_gene: TRBJ1-4; v_gene: TRBV5-5; CDR3aa: CASSLGDSNEKLFF
j_gene: TRBJ2-7; v_gene: TRBV2; CDR3aa: CASRDHRQSYEQYF
j_gene: TRBJ2-7; v_gene: TRBV28; CDR3aa: CASNPSSGLSYEQYF
j_gene: TRBJ1-4; v_gene: TRBV12-3/TRBV12-4; CDR3aa: CASSSGGLVRGEKLFF
j_gene: TRBJ2-3; v_gene: TRBV5-1; CDR3aa: CASSLRLAGSTDTQYF
j_gene: TRBJ2-3; v_gene: TRBV6-2/TRBV6-3; CDR3aa: CASRGGESDTQYF
j_gene: TRBJ2-7; v_gene: TRBV11-3; CDR3aa: CASSLDSQTEQYF
j_gene: TRBJ1-4; v_gene: TRBV6-5; CDR3aa: CASSIRDRASEKLFF
j_gene: TRBJ1-6; v_gene: TRBV5-1; CDR3aa: CASSLGQGNTSPLHF
j_gene: TRBJ2-5; v_gene: TRBV15; CDR3aa: CATSRDLSQEETQYF
j_gene: TRBJ2-1; v_gene: TRBV6-2/TRBV6-3; CDR3aa: CASSPDRLGGDEQFF
j_gene: TRBJ1-3; v_gene: TRBV6-1; CDR3aa: CASHPATDTSSGNTIYF
j_gene: TRBJ2-1; v_gene: TRBV29-1; CDR3aa: CSVGVAGDNEQFF
j_gene: TRBJ2-7; v_gene: TRBV5-1; CDR3aa: CASRSRTGTYEQYF
j_gene: TRBJ2-1; v_gene: TRBV20-1; CDR3aa: CSARDTSSYNEQFF
j_gene: TRBJ2-2; v_gene: TRBV5-1; CDR3aa: CASSLGQTGELFF
j_gene: TRBJ1-1; v_gene: TRBV18; CDR3aa: CASSPSLGAFTEAFF
j_gene: TRBJ2-2; v_gene: TRBV20-1; CDR3aa: CSVGTTTGELFF
j_gene: TRBJ1-2; v_gene: TRBV10-2; CDR3aa: CASSVDNGYTF
j_gene: TRBJ2-3; v_gene: TRBV27; CDR3aa: CASSLLAGVLGDTQYF
j_gene: TRBJ1-2; v_gene: TRBV2; CDR3aa: CASSDRGRGYTF
j_gene: TRBJ2-7; v_gene: TRBV11-1; CDR3aa: CASSPWTSGTGEQYF
j_gene: TRBJ2-3; v_gene: TRBV7-9; CDR3aa: CASSLGATGGDTQYF
j_gene: TRBJ2-3; v_gene: TRBV29-1; CDR3aa: CSVGVGAEVTQYF
j_gene: TRBJ1-3; v_gene: TRBV6-6; CDR3aa: CASRKGSGNTIYF
j_gene: TRBJ2-7; v_gene: TRBV20-1; CDR3aa: CSADDTGVYEQYF
j_gene: TRBJ2-5; v_gene: TRBV12-3/TRBV12-4; CDR3aa: CASSLAGGPETQYF
j_gene: TRBJ2-5; v_gene: TRBV5-1; CDR3aa: CANSFSGDQETQYF
j_gene: TRBJ2-3; v_gene: TRBV5-1; CDR3aa: CASSPEGRATDTQYF
j_gene: TRBJ2-7; v_gene: TRBV7-9; CDR3aa: CASSLSYPSDEQYF
j_gene: TRBJ1-4; v_gene: TRBV28; CDR3aa: CASSRGTGLNEKLFF
j_gene: TRBJ1-6; v_gene: TRBV20-1; CDR3aa: CSATVGLNSPLHF
j_gene: TRBJ2-7; v_gene: TRBV18; CDR3aa: CASSPTTAGPDYYEQYF
j_gene: TRBJ2-1; v_gene: TRBV5-1; CDR3aa: CASSLAGLTSGSGNEQFF